The 30 T cell receptor beta chains below were found in one sample sequenced in a study of cytomegalovirus exposure and HLA in healthy donors (dated by TCRdb to the late 2010s). The library was obtained by the immunoSEQ multiplex PCR assay. A mixture of 60 forward primers for TCR Vbeta segments and 13 reverse primers for TCR Jbeta segments was used in the multiplex PCR. Sourced from immuneACCESS, this table was stored by TCRdb with only in-frame sequences that have V and J called. A share of the clones is absent; for the studies checked, an unresolved V gene accounts for under half, and the remainder has no known explanation. This sample has 150,000 to 200,000 clones in its table, and approximately 81% of those were observed once. Around 2.4% of the sample is in the top ten clones. Sequencing was done on a sample of PBMCs. The receptors originated from a woman aged 30 to 39 in good health and CMV-seronegative.

The V and J genes are TRBV20-1 and TRBJ2-7; the D is unclear. The CDR3 spans 11 residues. V was shortened by 7 bases and J by 2 bases, with 9 bases between the two germline ends. Germline V gene data show CDR1 as DFQATT and CDR2 as SNEGSKA (reference sequence). CDR3 in DNA: TGCAGTGTCCGAGCCGCCTACGAGCAGTACTTC. Translated: CSVRAAYEQYF.

The genes are TRBV18 and TRBJ2-1; a possible D gene is TRBD1 (6 bases). The CDR3 runs to 15 residues. Germline values: CDR1 KGHSH, CDR2 LQKENI. V gave up 6 bases and J gave up 1 base, with 13 bases separating them. The CDR3 DNA follows: TGTGCCAGCTCTGGGACATCGGATTCCTACAATGAGCAGTTCTTC. It encodes CASSGTSDSYNEQFF.

The V call is TRBV9, the J call TRBJ2-5; D is unresolved. The tail of the sequence fits TRBJ2-7 better, so the J call may be wrong. The V gene's germline CDR1 is SGDLS and CDR2 YYNGEE. The CDR3 has 15 amino acids. The CDR3 protein is CASSVGAESSYEQYF. CDR3 in DNA: TGTGCCAGCAGCGTAGGGGCAGAAAGCTCCTACGAGCAGTACTTC.

The V and J genes are TRBV28 and TRBJ1-1, with D possibly TRBD1 on 6 matching bases. The germline gives CDR1 MDHEN, CDR2 SYDVKM. Trimming took 4 bases from V and 5 from J, leaving 17 bases between them. The CDR3 totals 15 residues. The CDR3 sequence is CASSSKYRDGTEAFF. The CDR3 region has the DNA TGTGCCAGCAGTTCAAAATACAGGGATGGGACTGAAGCTTTCTTT.

The chain couples TRBV7-8 to TRBJ1-3; 9 bases agree with TRBD1. CDR1 and CDR2 from the germline V gene are SGHVS and FQNEAQ. V lost 5 bases to trimming and J lost 3 bases; unmatched junction nucleotides: 5. The CDR3 is made up of 15 amino acids. The CDR3 sequence is CASSLGQGIGNTIYF. The CDR3 DNA reads TGTGCCAGCAGCCTGGGACAGGGTATTGGAAACACCATATATTTT.

The genes are TRBV7-2 and TRBJ2-2; D is perhaps TRBD1 (5 bases). The CDR3 has 16 amino acids. The germline CDR1 and CDR2 sequences are SGHTA and FQGNSA. Trimming removed 1 base from V and 3 bases from J, with 12 bases in between. CDR3 loop: CASSLGRALDTGELFF. The CDR3 bases are TGTGCCAGCAGCTTAGGCAGGGCATTAGACACCGGGGAGCTGTTTTTT.

The chain has TRBV7-9 and TRBJ2-5; 7 nucleotides line up with TRBD1. V lost 5 bases to trimming and J lost 5 bases; unmatched junction nucleotides: 17. CDR3 length: 17 amino acids. CDR1 is SEHNR and CDR2 is FQNEAQ in the germline V gene (reference sequence). The CDR3, as DNA: TGTGCCAGCAGCGGGTACAGGGGACGGATAACAGCGGAGACCCAGTACTTC. This sequence encodes CASSGYRGRITAETQYF.

This chain links TRBV4-1 with TRBJ2-7, with D maybe TRBD2 (5 bases). Per germline, CDR1 MGHRA and CDR2 YSYEKL. The CDR3 is 17 residues long. Trimming pared 1 base from V and 4 bases from J, leaving 20 bases between. The CDR3 spells CASSQAGSDFLVYEQYF. CDR3 nucleotide sequence: TGCGCCAGCAGCCAAGCCGGCTCGGACTTCTTAGTTTACGAGCAGTACTTC.

This chain links TRBV11-2 with TRBJ2-7, with D maybe TRBD2 (5 bases). The CDR3 extends over 14 amino acids. Germline CDR1 reads SGHAT; CDR2 reads FQNNGV. V lost 1 base and J lost 6, with 13 bases in between. The CDR3 sequence is CASSLGPLASEQYF. The CDR3 coding sequence is TGTGCCAGCAGCTTAGGTCCCTTAGCGTCCGAGCAGTACTTC.

The gene calls are TRBV7-3 and TRBJ2-1, with D unclear. This CDR3 is built from 13 residues. Germline loops: CDR1 SGHTA, CDR2 FQGTGA. Trimming removed 4 bases at V and 6 bases at J, with 10 bases between. CDR3 nucleotides: TGTGCCAGCAGCTCCGCTTTCGGCAATGAGCAGTTCTTC. Translating gives CASSSAFGNEQFF.

V and J are TRBV28 and TRBJ2-5, with TRBD1 matching over 8 bases. V lost 5 bases and J lost 4; bases outside the gene matches: 12. Germline CDR1 reads MDHEN; CDR2 reads SYDVKM. This CDR3 contains 16 residues. The CDR3 protein is CASSPQGQGRTETQYF. CDR3 sequence (DNA): TGTGCCAGCAGTCCTCAAGGACAGGGAAGGACAGAGACCCAGTACTTC.

The chain combines TRBV7-8 with TRBJ2-1; TRBD2 matches at 9 bases. The length of the CDR3 is 15 residues. Germline CDR1 SGHVS, CDR2 FQNEAQ. V gave up 5 bases and J gave up 2 bases; unmatched junction bases: 4. In DNA form, the CDR3 reads TGTGCCAGCAGCACGACTAGCGGACCCTACAATGAGCAGTTCTTC. Translation gives CASSTTSGPYNEQFF.

The V and J genes are TRBV1 and TRBJ2-1; the table's D call TRBD2 went unverified against the DNA. TRBV1 is shown as a pseudogene. The length of the CDR3 is 17 residues. The CDR3 is CTSSQCWREDPYNEQFF. CDR3 coding DNA: TGCACCAGCAGCCAATGTTGGCGGGAGGATCCCTACAATGAGCAGTTCTTC.

This clone was seen a handful of times. Here the CDR3 reads CASSYSGLANEQFF. As DNA, the CDR3 is TGTGCCAGCAGTTACAGCGGACTAGCCAATGAGCAGTTCTTC. The gene calls are TRBV6-6 and TRBJ2-1, with 8 bases fitting TRBD2. With 2 bases clipped from V and 6 bases from J, the junction kept 3 bases outside the gene matches. The germline V gene has CDR1 MNHNY and CDR2 SVGAGI (reference sequence). This CDR3 region has 14 residues.

The V and J genes are TRBV5-6 and TRBJ2-4, with D possibly matching TRBD1 (6 bases). This CDR3 region has 13 residues. The germline V gene encodes CDR1 SGHDT and CDR2 YYEEEE. Trimming removed 5 bases at V and 3 bases at J, with 9 bases between. For the CDR3, the DNA is TGTGCCAGCAGTTTACAGGGCAAAAACATTCAGTACTTC. Translating it yields CASSLQGKNIQYF.

The V and J genes are TRBV5-4 and TRBJ2-1; 14 nucleotides agree with TRBD2. The CDR3 loop spans 15 amino acids. With V trimmed by 4 bases and J by 6 bases, 3 bases remained unmatched. Germline V gene sequence: CDR1 SGHNT, CDR2 YYREEE (reference sequence). The CDR3 DNA is TGTGCCAGCAGCGGGGGACTAGCGGGAGCCAATGAGCAGTTCTTC. It codes for CASSGGLAGANEQFF.

The chain recombines TRBV2 with TRBJ1-5; TRBD1 is a possible D gene (6 bases). This CDR3 region has 15 residues. Germline assignment: CDR1 SNHLY and CDR2 FYNNEI. Trimming left V 5 bases short and J 5 bases short, with 16 bases between. The CDR3 here is CASSMDSGGYQPQHF. CDR3 DNA sequence: TGTGCCAGCAGTATGGACAGTGGAGGTTATCAGCCCCAGCATTTT.

This chain joins TRBV2 and TRBJ2-5; D might be TRBD1 (6 bases). Germline V lookup: CDR1 SNHLY, CDR2 FYNNEI. Trimming removed 4 bases at V and 5 bases at J, with 11 bases between. The CDR3 is made up of 13 amino acids. As DNA, the CDR3 is TGTGCCAGCAGTGGGACAGTGGAGGAGACCCAGTACTTC. Amino acids: CASSGTVEETQYF.

About this clone itself: Germline is not matched at one junction end, which may reflect a read error. This rearrangement joins TRBV9 to TRBJ2-6, with D possibly matching TRBD1 (6 bases). Per the germline V gene, CDR1 is SGDLS and CDR2 is YYNGEE. The CDR3 spans 17 residues. The CDR3 sequence is CASSFNRVLGGANGLTF. In DNA form, the CDR3 reads TGTGCCAGCAGCTTCAACAGGGTTTTGGGTGGGGCCAACGGCCTGACTTTC. Drawing the rest from reference TRBV9 and TRBJ2-6, the complete variable domain is DSGVTQTPKHLITATGQRVTLRCSPRSGDLSVYWYQQSLDQGLQFLIQYYNGEERAKGNILERFSAQQFPDLHSELNLSSLELGDSALYFCASSFNRVLGGANGLTFGAGSRLTVL.

This chain uses TRBV11-1 with TRBJ1-1, with TRBD1 matching over 8 bases. The J segment lost 5 bases and the V segment lost 5 bases, leaving 13 bases of the junction unmatched. From germline, CDR1 is SGHAT and CDR2 FQDESV (reference sequence). This CDR3 has 16 amino acids. The CDR3 DNA follows: TGTGCCAGCAGCCGTCTCCTGCAACAGGGGGGAACTGAAGCTTTCTTT. Protein: CASSRLLQQGGTEAFF.

The chain is built from TRBV6-1 and TRBJ1-5; unclear D gene. CDR3 length: 16 amino acids. Germline assignment: CDR1 MNHNS and CDR2 SASEGT. V was shortened by 2 bases and J by 0 bases, with 11 bases between the two germline ends. DNA for the CDR3: TGTGCCAGCAGTGAATTGGCAAACTATAGCAATCAGCCCCAGCATTTT. This sequence encodes CASSELANYSNQPQHF.

The chain uses TRBV27 and TRBJ2-3, with D possibly being TRBD2 (6 bases). Germline loops: CDR1 MNHEY, CDR2 SMNVEV (reference sequence). Between the trimmed V and J ends, which lost 2 bases and 0 bases, there was a span of 18 bases. The CDR3 consists of 18 residues. DNA for the CDR3: TGTGCCAGCAGTTTAACAGTATTGGGACTTTTTAGCACAGATACGCAGTATTTT. Its protein product is CASSLTVLGLFSTDTQYF.

The genes are TRBV7-8 and TRBJ2-7; 7 bases line up with TRBD1. The V segment lost 1 base and the J segment 2 bases; nucleotides outside the gene matches: 5. The CDR3 covers 15 residues. Germline CDR1 reads SGHVS; CDR2 reads FQNEAQ. CDR3 protein: CASSLGQGAPYEQYF. CDR3 nucleotides: TGTGCCAGCAGCTTAGGACAGGGTGCACCCTACGAGCAGTACTTC.

CDR3 in amino acids: CASRPNRDSPSYEQYF. The CDR3 DNA follows: TGTGCCAGCAGACCCAACCGGGACAGCCCTTCCTACGAGCAGTACTTC. V is TRBV7-2 and J is TRBJ2-7; 7 bases fit TRBD1. V dropped 6 bases and J dropped 1; count of bases not matched to a gene: 12. Germline V gives CDR1 SGHTA, CDR2 FQGNSA. CDR3 length: 16 amino acids.

The gene calls are TRBV7-9 and TRBJ2-1; tentatively, D is TRBD2 (6 bases). Trimming stripped 4 bases from V and 9 bases from J, with 28 bases between. This CDR3 has 18 residues. CDR1 SEHNR and CDR2 FQNEAQ come from the germline V gene (reference sequence). The CDR3 protein is CASSSFGLAGRYGFEQFF. The CDR3 DNA follows: TGTGCCAGCAGCTCCTTCGGGTTGGCGGGGCGTTATGGGTTTGAGCAGTTCTTC.

This rearrangement joins TRBV27 to TRBJ2-1, with D maybe TRBD1 (5 bases). Germline-derived CDR1 and CDR2 are MNHEY and SMNVEV (reference sequence). This CDR3 is built from 14 residues. The germline V and J ends were trimmed by 2 bases and 7 bases, with 12 bases remaining between them. In DNA, the CDR3 is TGTGCCAGCAGTTTACGTCCCAGGGCTAATGAGCAGTTCTTC. Translating it yields CASSLRPRANEQFF.

A few counts support this clone. The rearrangement uses TRBV6-5 and TRBJ2-2; D remains unclear. Germline V gene lookup returns CDR1 MNHEY and CDR2 SVGAGI. Trimming cost V 2 bases and J 8 bases, with 9 bases left between them. This CDR3 has 13 amino acids. The CDR3: CASSYNPLGELFF. The CDR3 coding sequence is TGTGCCAGCAGTTACAATCCTTTAGGGGAGCTGTTTTTT.

The chain recombines TRBV15 with TRBJ2-1, with 9 bases fitting TRBD1. The CDR3 is 17 amino acids. Germline-derived CDR1 and CDR2 are LNHNV and YYDKDF (reference sequence). The V segment lost 3 bases and the J segment 4 bases; nucleotides outside the gene matches: 10. The CDR3 loop reads CATSSNARTGAYNEQFF. The CDR3 nucleotides are TGTGCCACCAGCAGTAATGCCAGGACAGGGGCATACAATGAGCAGTTCTTC.

This clone was recorded once. The CDR3 sequence: CASSLDTISGANVLTF. The CDR3 DNA is TGTGCCAGCAGCTTAGACACCATCTCTGGGGCCAACGTCCTGACTTTC. The chain carries TRBV27 and TRBJ2-6, with D hard to call. The V end lost 6 bases, the J end lost 0 bases, and 12 bases lay between the germline ends. This CDR3 comprises 16 residues. Germline V gives CDR1 MNHEY, CDR2 SMNVEV (reference sequence).

The chain carries TRBV2 and TRBJ2-5; 7 bases align to TRBD2. The CDR3 covers 12 residues. The germline CDR1 and CDR2 sequences are SNHLY and FYNNEI. Germline trimming cut 5 bases from V and 5 bases from J; bases unmatched to any gene: 2. For the CDR3, the DNA is TGTGCCAGCAGTTGGCGGGGGGAGACCCAGTACTTC. Translation gives CASSWRGETQYF. Looking up the rest from reference TRBV2 and TRBJ2-5 gives the full variable domain: EPEVTQTPSHQVTQMGQEVILRCVPISNHLYFYWYRQILGQKVEFLVSFYNNEISEKSEIFDDQFSVERPDGSNFTLKIRSTKLEDSAMYFCASSWRGETQYFGPGTRLLVL.